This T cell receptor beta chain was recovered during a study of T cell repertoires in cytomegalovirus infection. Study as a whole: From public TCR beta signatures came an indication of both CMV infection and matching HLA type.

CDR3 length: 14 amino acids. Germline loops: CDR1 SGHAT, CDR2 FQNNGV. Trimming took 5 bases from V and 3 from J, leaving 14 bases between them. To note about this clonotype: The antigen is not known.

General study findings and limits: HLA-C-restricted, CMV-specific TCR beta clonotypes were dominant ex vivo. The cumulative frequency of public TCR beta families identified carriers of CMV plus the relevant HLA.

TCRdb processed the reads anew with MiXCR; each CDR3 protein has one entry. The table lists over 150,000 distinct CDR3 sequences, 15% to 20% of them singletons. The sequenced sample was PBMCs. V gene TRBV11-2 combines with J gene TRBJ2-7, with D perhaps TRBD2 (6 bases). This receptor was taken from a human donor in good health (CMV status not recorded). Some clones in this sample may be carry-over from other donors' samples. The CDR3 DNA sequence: TGTGCCAGCAGCGAGGAGGGGTCGTTCTACGAGCAGTACTTC. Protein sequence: CASSEEGSFYEQYF.